The source of this T cell receptor (beta chain) is a study of blood T cell repertoires in COVID-19 (dated by TCRdb to 2019 to 2021). For the wider study: Samples from collaborators originated in the United States, Italy and Spain and spanned both the acute and convalescent phases of COVID-19. Samples were obtained from the ongoing ImmuneRACE study (first 160 participants) and from 1,000 to 1,500 subjects provided by 6 global collaborators. Subjects who had been exposed to COVID-19, were actively infected with it, or had recovered from it provided the deeply sampled blood TCRbeta repertoires that made up the dataset. The repertoires were released in a freely available public database intended as a resource for research on the immune response to SARS-CoV-2. The sample metadata nearly always contained a de-identified subject ID, COVID-19 status, age in years and sex. The material from the prospective study consisted of cDNA or gDNA derived from T cells, B-cell-depleted T cells, or PBMCs. Where available, HLA class I and class II types were obtained from metadata supplied by the sample provider rather than from assay-based typing. Overall results and qualifications from the work: The quantity of clinical and demographic metadata differed by source and by participant and was supplied without curation.

Concerning this clone itself: Its antigen has not been determined. Qualities for individual bases were not recorded, and no much larger clone is one base off.

Each collaborating institution followed its own protocols to collect whole blood in K2EDTA tubes. For TCRbeta analysis, collaborators shipped samples in one of three forms: frozen whole blood, isolated PBMCs, or DNA extracted from either of those sample types. Trimming at the junction amounts to 6 bases on V and 1 base on J, and the germline ends lie 9 bases apart. From cysteine to phenylalanine, the CDR3 is 13 amino acids long. The retained sequence is limited to the CDR3, 39 bases, with the frame set at the first base. The germline V gene gives CDR1 as SNHLY and CDR2 as FYNNEI. TCRbeta CDR3 regions were amplified from genomic DNA using the immunoSEQ Assay, a bias-controlled multiplex PCR. The authors processed their data as follows. The number of nucleated cells in each sample was estimated by amplification of reference gene primers within the assay. To quantify the absolute abundance of each unique TCRbeta CDR3 rearrangement, sequence reads were collapsed and filtered. Productive Simpson clonality was computed per sample as the square root of Simpson's diversity index over productive rearrangements. TCRdb retrieved this table from immuneACCESS and kept in-frame rearrangements only. Not all clones are present; in checked studies, unresolved V genes account for under half, and no reason is known for the remainder. D and trimming were read from the DNA, whereas the V and J calls and clone size are those reported in that table. The sample has about 60,000 clones on record, approximately 82% of them singletons. The ten top clones hold roughly 3.9% of the sample.

Sequenced material: peripheral blood. The sequence joins TRBV2 to TRBJ1-1, with the D segment identity uncertain. This sequence was found in a man between 60 and 70 years old with acute or convalescent COVID-19. The DNA sequence follows: TGTGCCAGCAGGACACGGGGGAACACTGAAGCTTTCTTT. It translates to CASRTRGNTEAFF. Joined to the reference TRBV2 and TRBJ1-1 proteins, this CDR3 gives the full variable domain: EPEVTQTPSHQVTQMGQEVILRCVPISNHLYFYWYRQILGQKVEFLVSFYNNEISEKSEIFDDQFSVERPDGSNFTLKIRSTKLEDSAMYFCASRTRGNTEAFFGQGTRLTVV.